This entry lists 29 T cell receptor beta chains sequenced from one sample in a study of PD-1 blockade in mismatch repair-deficient tumors. Produced via immunoSEQ multiplex PCR; TCRdb's table is partial and in-frame only. The profile covers some 85,000 clones, with 70% to 90% appearing a single time and around 5.1% taken by the ten largest. Sequenced material: peripheral blood, taken 44 weeks after starting pembrolizumab. The receptors come from an adult with mismatch repair-deficient cancer.

The V call is TRBV11-2, the J call TRBJ2-1, with 8 bases matching TRBD1. CDR1 is SGHAT, CDR2 FQNNGV, per germline. With V trimmed by 1 base and J by 5 bases, 4 bases remained unmatched. CDR3 length: 15 residues. The CDR3 DNA follows: TGTGCCAGCAGCTTAGCAGGGGGCGGTAACAATGAGCAGTTCTTC. Protein sequence: CASSLAGGGNNEQFF.

The chain is built from TRBV4-3 and TRBJ2-7; 10 bases match TRBD2. Germline V lookup: CDR1 LGHNA, CDR2 YSLEER. The V segment lost 4 bases and the J segment 1 base; nucleotides outside the gene matches: 7. The CDR3 spans 16 residues. The chain's CDR3 is CASSPTSSGRSYEQYF. CDR3 nucleotides: TGCGCCAGCAGCCCCACCTCTAGCGGGAGATCCTACGAGCAGTACTTC.

The chain couples TRBV28 to TRBJ2-5; D is perhaps TRBD2 (6 bases). V dropped 6 bases and J dropped 2 bases, with 13 bases sitting between them. This CDR3 is built from 14 residues. CDR1 and CDR2 from the germline V gene are MDHEN and SYDVKM. The CDR3 nucleotides are TGTGCCAGCAGGGAAACTAGCTTTCAAGAGACCCAGTACTTC. Its protein product is CASRETSFQETQYF.

The V call is TRBV19, the J call TRBJ1-1; no firm D call. The CDR3 has 14 residues. V shed 4 bases and J shed 0 bases, with 9 bases lying between them. CDR1 and CDR2 (germline): LNHDA, SQIVND (reference sequence). CDR3 in DNA: TGTGCCAGTAGTAAGACATATATGAACACTGAAGCTTTCTTT. As protein: CASSKTYMNTEAFF.

This chain joins TRBV7-2 and TRBJ2-3; D is possibly TRBD2 (5 bases). V lost 3 bases and J lost 4, with 8 bases in between. From germline, CDR1 is SGHTA and CDR2 FQGNSA. CDR3 length: 13 residues. In DNA form, the CDR3 reads TGTGCCAGCAGCTTGGGAGTCGCAGATACGCAGTATTTT. This sequence encodes CASSLGVADTQYF.

The chain is built from TRBV14 and TRBJ2-1; D not resolved. In germline, CDR1 is SGHDN, CDR2 FVKESK. This CDR3 contains 13 residues. Deletions cut 1 base from V and 6 bases from J, with 7 bases between. CDR3 nucleotides: TGTGCCAGCAGCCAAGTGGATCTCAATGAGCAGTTCTTC. Translation: CASSQVDLNEQFF.

The genes are TRBV6-6 and TRBJ2-7, with 8 bases aligning to TRBD2. Germline V gene sequence: CDR1 MNHNY, CDR2 SVGAGI (reference sequence). J was trimmed by 2 bases and V by 4 bases; bases with no gene match: 10. CDR3 size: 16 residues. CDR3 in amino acids: CASSFPREGDPYEQYF. The CDR3 region has the DNA TGTGCCAGCAGTTTTCCTCGGGAGGGGGACCCCTACGAGCAGTACTTC.

The V gene is TRBV7-8, the J gene TRBJ2-7; D is perhaps TRBD2 (6 bases). Trimming cost V 5 bases and J 3 bases, with 17 bases left between them. The CDR3 runs to 15 residues. Per germline, CDR1 SGHVS and CDR2 FQNEAQ. The CDR3 reads CASSPGPGLHYEQYF. The CDR3 nucleotides are TGTGCCAGCAGCCCGGGACCGGGACTCCACTACGAGCAGTACTTC.

The chain joins TRBV7-8 to TRBJ2-1; D is possibly TRBD2 (5 bases). Germline CDR1 is SGHVS and CDR2 is FQNEAQ. Trimming cost V 10 bases and J 6 bases, with 16 bases left between them. The CDR3 is made up of 13 amino acids. CDR3 region: CATHPRAPNEQFF. The CDR3 nucleotides are TGTGCCACCCACCCGAGGGCGCCCAATGAGCAGTTCTTC.

This chain uses TRBV27 with TRBJ1-4; 8 nucleotides align to TRBD1. There are 15 residues in the CDR3. The germline V gene encodes CDR1 MNHEY and CDR2 SMNVEV (reference sequence). V shed 2 bases and J 5 bases; nucleotides not matched to a gene: 4. CDR3 in DNA: TGTGCCAGCAGTTTACTTAACAGGGGGAATGAAAAACTGTTTTTT. Translating gives CASSLLNRGNEKLFF.

This sequence joins TRBV7-9 and TRBJ2-2; 10 nucleotides align to TRBD2. The ends lost 5 bases at V and 8 bases at J; junction bases unmatched: 17. CDR1 and CDR2 from the germline V gene are SEHNR and FQNEAQ (reference sequence). The CDR3 spans 18 residues. This CDR3 is CASSLPLRLAGVSGELFF. CDR3 in DNA: TGTGCCAGCAGCCTCCCCCTCCGGCTAGCGGGAGTCTCTGGGGAGCTGTTTTTT.

This chain links TRBV6-1 with TRBJ2-2, with 10 bases aligning to TRBD2. CDR1 is MNHNS and CDR2 is SASEGT in the germline V gene. Trimming cost V 8 bases and J 3 bases; bases outside gene matches: 6. The CDR3 consists of 15 residues. The CDR3 sequence: CASGWLAGDTGELFF. DNA of the CDR3: TGTGCCAGCGGATGGCTAGCGGGAGACACCGGGGAGCTGTTTTTT.

This chain links TRBV5-1 with TRBJ2-7; 8 positions match TRBD1. V lost 0 bases, J lost 6 bases, and 5 bases stayed unmatched. The CDR3 is 14 amino acids. From germline, CDR1 is SGHRS and CDR2 YFSETQ. CDR3 sequence reads: CASSLGSGGAEQYF. The DNA for the CDR3 is TGCGCCAGCAGCTTGGGCTCAGGGGGCGCCGAGCAGTACTTC.

A few counts support this clone. The rearrangement links TRBV2 to TRBJ1-2, with a weak D call TRBD1 (6 bases). Germline lookup yields CDR1 SNHLY and CDR2 FYNNEI. V shed 5 bases and J shed 8 bases, with 18 bases lying between them. CDR3 length: 14 amino acids. CDR3 loop: CASSWGQAELGYTF. In DNA form, the CDR3 reads TGTGCCAGCAGTTGGGGGCAGGCGGAGTTGGGCTACACCTTC.

The rearrangement links TRBV4-2 to TRBJ2-7; the match to TRBD2 covers 9 bases. Germline loops: CDR1 LGHNA, CDR2 YNFKEQ. The CDR3 runs to 17 residues. J was trimmed by 7 bases and V by 1 base; bases with no gene match: 14. The CDR3 region has the DNA TGTGCCAGCAGCCAAGCGGCTAGCGGGGTTGGGAGCGGGGAGCAGTACTTC. Its protein is CASSQAASGVGSGEQYF.

This chain links TRBV7-2 with TRBJ2-3; D tentatively fits TRBD1 or TRBD2 (7 bases each). Trimming shortened V by 5 bases and J by 4 bases, and 13 bases separated the two germline ends. Germline V gene data show CDR1 as SGHTA and CDR2 as FQGNSA. The CDR3 runs to 14 residues. CDR3: CASSPQGRADTQYF. The CDR3 DNA is TGTGCCAGCAGCCCACAGGGGAGGGCAGATACGCAGTATTTT. The complete variable domain, with remaining parts taken from reference TRBV7-2 and TRBJ2-3, reads GAGVSQSPSNKVTEKGKDVELRCDPISGHTALYWYRQSLGQGLEFLIYFQGNSAPDKSGLPSDRFSAERTGGSVSTLTIQRTQQEDSAVYLCASSPQGRADTQYFGPGTRLTVL.

The chain uses TRBV19 and TRBJ2-1, with 7 nucleotides matching TRBD2. Germline CDR1 is LNHDA and CDR2 is SQIVND (reference sequence). CDR3 length: 15 amino acids. The J segment lost 0 bases and the V segment lost 4 bases, leaving 3 bases of the junction unmatched. The DNA of the CDR3 is TGTGCCAGTAGTAACGGCGGGAGCTCCTACAATGAGCAGTTCTTC. The encoded protein is CASSNGGSSYNEQFF.

CDR3 nucleotides: TGTGCCAGCAGCCCCAATAGCGGGAGTTCCTACAATGAGCAGTTCTTC. Its translation is CASSPNSGSSYNEQFF. This chain links TRBV9 with TRBJ2-1, with 9 positions matching TRBD2. The germline CDR1 and CDR2 sequences are SGDLS and YYNGEE. The CDR3 loop spans 16 amino acids. The junction had 6 bases not matched to a gene; V was cut back by 4 bases and J by 1 base.

This clone was seen more than once but under ten times. The chain is built from TRBV7-8 and TRBJ2-7, with D possibly being TRBD1 (5 bases). The CDR3 covers 15 residues. The germline V gene has CDR1 SGHVS and CDR2 FQNEAQ. V lost 5 bases to trimming and J lost 1 base, with 15 bases between them. CDR3 coding DNA: TGTGCCAGCAGCCCACGGTCGCAGGGTTCCTACGAGCAGTACTTC. Its protein is CASSPRSQGSYEQYF. The whole variable domain, remainder taken from reference TRBV7-8 and TRBJ2-7, is GAGVSQSPRYKVAKRGQDVALRCDPISGHVSLFWYQQALGQGPEFLTYFQNEAQLDKSGLPSDRFFAERPEGSVSTLKIQRTQQEDSAVYLCASSPRSQGSYEQYFGPGTRLTVT.

Note on this clone: An end of the junction differs from the germline gene, which may be a read error. The V call is TRBV19, the J call TRBJ1-5, with a possible D match to TRBD1 (6 bases). Germline V CDR1 and CDR2: LNHDA, SQIVND (reference sequence). The CDR3 contains 14 residues. In nucleotides, the CDR3 is TGTGCCAGTAGTACAACAGGGTCCAATCAGTCCCAGCATTTT. Translating gives CASSTTGSNQSQHF.

This sequence joins TRBV7-2 and TRBJ2-2; D remains unclear. The germline gives CDR1 SGHTA, CDR2 FQGNSA. V was clipped by 1 base and J by 2 bases, with 5 bases between them. The CDR3 is made up of 14 amino acids. In nucleotides, the CDR3 is TGTGCCAGCAGCTTAGACCTTAACACCGGGGAGCTGTTTTTT. Protein product: CASSLDLNTGELFF.

This clone has only a few counts. The rearrangement uses TRBV7-2 and TRBJ1-4; D is uncertain. Germline assignment: CDR1 SGHTA and CDR2 FQGNSA. Trimming shortened V by 5 bases and J by 8 bases, and 12 bases separated the two germline ends. The CDR3 is 13 residues long. The CDR3 sequence: CASSPGIVEKLFF. CDR3 nucleotides: TGTGCCAGCAGCCCGGGGATTGTCGAAAAACTGTTTTTT.

The CDR3 DNA reads as TGTGCCAGCAGTTGGACTAGCGGGAGTTCCGGGGAGCTGTTTTTT. Amino acid sequence: CASSWTSGSSGELFF. The rearrangement links TRBV9 to TRBJ2-2; TRBD2 matches at 13 bases. This CDR3 spans 15 amino acids. Per germline, CDR1 SGDLS and CDR2 YYNGEE. After removal of 5 bases from V and 6 bases from J, the junction contained 4 bases not matched to a gene.

This chain joins TRBV14 and TRBJ2-1; unclear D gene. V lost 0 bases, J lost 3 bases, and 12 bases lay in between. Germline V gene lookup returns CDR1 SGHDN and CDR2 FVKESK. This CDR3 has 16 amino acids. CDR3: CASSQEFGRIYNEQFF. The CDR3 coding sequence is TGTGCCAGCAGCCAAGAATTCGGCAGAATCTACAATGAGCAGTTCTTC.

The chain uses TRBV6-6 and TRBJ2-4; D is tentatively TRBD1 or TRBD2 (5 bases each). The V gene's germline CDR1 is MNHNY and CDR2 SVGAGI (reference sequence). The CDR3 has 13 amino acids. The ends were cut back, 3 bases at V and 6 bases at J, with 9 bases in the middle. DNA for the CDR3: TGTGCCAGCAGTTATGGGACCGGAAACATTCAGTACTTC. Its translation is CASSYGTGNIQYF.

The chain carries TRBV5-6 and TRBJ2-7, with unresolved D. Germline V gives CDR1 SGHDT, CDR2 YYEEEE. This CDR3 has 12 amino acids. V lost 1 base, J lost 4 bases, and 6 bases lay in between. The CDR3 sequence: CASSLMAYEQYF. The CDR3 coding sequence is TGTGCCAGCAGCTTGATGGCTTACGAGCAGTACTTC.

The chain recombines TRBV7-9 with TRBJ2-5; D unresolved. Trimming took off 5 bases at V and 2 bases at J, with 6 bases between the two ends. From germline, CDR1 is SEHNR and CDR2 FQNEAQ (reference sequence). This CDR3 spans 12 amino acids. The CDR3 sequence is CASSRSQETQYF. CDR3 sequence (DNA): TGTGCCAGCAGCCGCTCACAAGAGACCCAGTACTTC.

This chain joins TRBV7-8 and TRBJ2-5; D is perhaps TRBD1 or TRBD2 (5 bases each). CDR1 SGHVS and CDR2 FQNEAQ come from the germline V gene. Trimming took 5 bases from V and 3 from J, leaving 10 bases between them. There are 13 residues in the CDR3. The CDR3 region has the DNA TGTGCCAGCAGCCCGGGACCCAAAGAGACCCAGTACTTC. It specifies CASSPGPKETQYF.

This rearrangement joins TRBV19 to TRBJ2-7, with D perhaps TRBD1 or TRBD2 (6 bases each). V was pared by 6 bases and J by 6 bases, with 21 bases between. This CDR3 comprises 15 residues. Looked up from germline, CDR1 is LNHDA and CDR2 is SQIVND (reference sequence). CDR3 amino acids: CASSPQKRGAIEQYF. CDR3 DNA: TGTGCCAGTAGCCCCCAGAAGAGGGGGGCGATCGAGCAGTACTTC.